The T cell receptor (beta chain) described here comes from a study of cytomegalovirus exposure and HLA in healthy donors. Whole-study context: An early data release held some 85 million unique TCRs from HLA-typed donors.

Amplification used 60 Vbeta primers and 13 Jbeta primers. Data came from immunoSEQ multiplex PCR; TCRdb stores just in-frame clones and leaves some out. The repertoire holds about 67,000 clones, with over 70% as singletons. The length of the CDR3 is 14 residues. V lost 4 bases, J lost 0 bases, and 9 bases lay in between. Germline CDR1 reads MGHDK; CDR2 reads SYGVNS. This TCR was recovered from a man aged 55 to 70 in good health and CMV-seropositive. The chain couples TRBV25-1 to TRBJ1-1, with D possibly TRBD1 on 5 matching bases. Sequencing was carried out using PBMCs. This CDR3 reads CASSGSGLNTEAFF. As DNA, the CDR3 is TGTGCCAGCAGTGGCTCAGGGCTGAACACTGAAGCTTTCTTT.